This is a list of T cell receptor beta chains from one sample in a study of cytomegalovirus exposure and HLA in healthy donors. TCRdb keeps only in-frame clones here, not all; method: immunoSEQ multiplex PCR. The data contain about 150,000 clones, 85% to 90% of them singletons. Sequencing used PBMCs. These receptors were collected from a human donor in good health. Both conserved end residues are trimmed from each CDR3. Fields, in order: V gene, J gene, CDR3 protein.

v_call: TRBV6-5
j_call: TRBJ2-2
cdr3_aa: ASSTGNTGELF

v_call: TRBV29-1
j_call: TRBJ2-7
cdr3_aa: SARDTIYEQY

v_call: TRBV7-8
j_call: TRBJ2-7
cdr3_aa: ASSLVRGPKPYEQY

v_call: TRBV6-5
j_call: TRBJ1-1
cdr3_aa: ASRYPQGIAF

v_call: TRBV7-9
j_call: TRBJ2-7
cdr3_aa: ASSLASQVPYEQY

v_call: TRBV5-6
j_call: TRBJ1-1
cdr3_aa: ASSLTGSDTEAF

v_call: TRBV5-1
j_call: TRBJ2-1
cdr3_aa: ASSRLGAAEQF

v_call: TRBV2
j_call: TRBJ2-1
cdr3_aa: ASSALAGGPNEQF

v_call: TRBV5-1
j_call: TRBJ2-7
cdr3_aa: ASSLWGDYEQY

v_call: TRBV7-9
j_call: TRBJ2-3
cdr3_aa: ASSSMGLPADTQY

v_call: TRBV4-3
j_call: TRBJ2-1
cdr3_aa: ASSQVSPSVVVSYNEQF

v_call: TRBV18
j_call: TRBJ2-1
cdr3_aa: ASSPLRLGNEQF

v_call: TRBV7-6
j_call: TRBJ2-1
cdr3_aa: ASSRSGGSSYNEQF

v_call: TRBV7-3
j_call: TRBJ1-2
cdr3_aa: ASSLSSQGNYGYT

v_call: TRBV11-2
j_call: TRBJ1-2
cdr3_aa: ASSPIGALYGYT

v_call: TRBV9
j_call: TRBJ1-3
cdr3_aa: ASSNGRGGGNTIY

v_call: TRBV2
j_call: TRBJ2-5
cdr3_aa: ASSDPGQQETQY